The present T cell receptor beta chain was sequenced within a study of blood T cell repertoires in COVID-19. V lost 3 bases, J lost 1 base, and 0 bases stayed unmatched. The CDR3 is 14 amino acids. Per the germline V gene, CDR1 is KGHSH and CDR2 is LQKENI. Repertoires were generated with immunoSEQ multiplex PCR, while TCRdb's copy carries only in-frame clones and drops some. Of some 7,700 clones listed, approximately 86% are singletons. This receptor was obtained from a woman aged 50 to 60 with active or convalescent COVID-19. What was sequenced was peripheral blood. The chain carries TRBV18 and TRBJ2-5; 9 bases are shared with TRBD1. This CDR3 reads CASSPTGGQETQYF. Here the CDR3 DNA reads TGTGCCAGCTCACCGACAGGGGGCCAAGAGACCCAGTACTTC.